Shown below are 10 T cell receptor beta chains from a single sample sequenced in a study of T cell repertoires in cytomegalovirus infection. TCRdb reprocessed the reads with MiXCR, giving one entry per CDR3 protein. Of 200,000 to 250,000 distinct CDR3 sequences listed, 22% are singletons. Sequenced: CD8+ T cells from PBMCs. The receptors originated from a human donor in good health (CMV status not recorded). Some clones in this sample may be carry-over from other donors' samples.

This sequence joins TRBV2 and TRBJ1-1; D gene unclear. The length of the CDR3 is 12 residues. Looked up from germline, CDR1 is SNHLY and CDR2 is FYNNEI. V was trimmed by 5 bases and J by 1 base, leaving 5 bases between them. The CDR3 nucleotides are TGTGCCAGCAGTAACGGGAACACTGAAGCTTTCTTT. This sequence encodes CASSNGNTEAFF.

This clonotype was detected only a few times. J is TRBJ2-7 and V is TRBV6-1, with TRBD1 matching over 7 bases. The CDR3 is 15 amino acids. V was pared by 5 bases and J by 2 bases, with 9 bases of the junction left unmatched. Looked up from germline, CDR1 is MNHNS and CDR2 is SASEGT. The DNA of the CDR3 is TGTGCCAGCAGTCCCGGGACAGCGCAACCCTACGAGCAGTACTTC. It yields the protein CASSPGTAQPYEQYF.

This chain's CDR3 is CASSYRGAAGEQYF. In nucleotides, the CDR3 is TGTGCCAGCAGTTATCGGGGGGCGGCTGGTGAGCAGTACTTC. The chain employs TRBV6-5 and TRBJ2-7; D might be TRBD2 (7 bases). The CDR3 runs to 14 residues. The V gene lost 3 bases and the J gene lost 7 bases, with 16 bases spanning the gap. CDR1 is MNHEY and CDR2 is SVGAGI in the germline V gene.

This clonotype was detected ten times or more. This rearrangement joins TRBV28 to TRBJ1-1, with D uncertain. This CDR3 is built from 11 residues. V lost 10 bases to trimming and J lost 1 base, with 7 bases between them. Per germline, CDR1 MDHEN and CDR2 SYDVKM. CDR3: CATDPNTEAFF. The CDR3 nucleotides are TGTGCCACCGACCCGAACACTGAAGCTTTCTTT.

This chain connects TRBV7-9 to TRBJ1-1; D unclear. CDR1 and CDR2 (germline): SEHNR, FQNEAQ (reference sequence). The CDR3 runs to 13 residues. Trimming left V 5 bases short and J 0 bases short, with 7 bases between. In nucleotides, the CDR3 is TGTGCCAGCAGCGAACTTATGAACACTGAAGCTTTCTTT. Protein sequence: CASSELMNTEAFF.

This clonotype was seen a few times. In DNA form, the CDR3 reads TGTGCCAGCAGTCGCCTCCTCTTAGCGGGGGGGGTAAATGAGCAGTTCTTC. Its translation: CASSRLLLAGGVNEQFF. The chain carries TRBV28 and TRBJ2-1, with 11 bases lining up with TRBD2. This CDR3 has 17 residues. The J segment lost 7 bases and the V segment lost 5 bases, leaving 13 bases of the junction unmatched. Germline values: CDR1 MDHEN, CDR2 SYDVKM.

J is TRBJ2-2 and V is TRBV30, with TRBD1 identical over 8 bases. The CDR3 runs 14 residues. V shed 1 base, J shed 4 bases, and the junction held 2 bases outside the gene matches. CDR1 and CDR2 (germline): GTSNPN, SVGIG (reference sequence). The CDR3 protein is CAWSDTGGTGELFF. CDR3 sequence (DNA): TGTGCCTGGAGTGACACAGGGGGCACCGGGGAGCTGTTTTTT.

The rearrangement uses TRBV28 and TRBJ2-1, with D perhaps given as TRBD1 or TRBD2 (5 bases each). The CDR3 totals 15 residues. Trimming removed 1 base from V and 5 bases from J, with 12 bases in between. The germline CDR1 and CDR2 sequences are MDHEN and SYDVKM. CDR3 protein: CASSLLGVPDNEQFF. CDR3 DNA sequence: TGTGCCAGCAGTTTATTGGGGGTCCCTGACAATGAGCAGTTCTTC. Together with reference TRBV28 and TRBJ2-1, the CDR3 gives the full variable domain: DVKVTQSSRYLVKRTGEKVFLECVQDMDHENMFWYRQDPGLGLRLIYFSYDVKMKEKGDIPEGYSVSREKKERFSLILESASTNQTSMYLCASSLLGVPDNEQFFGPGTRLTVL.

The genes are TRBV19 and TRBJ2-5; 7 nucleotides agree with TRBD2. This CDR3 spans 13 amino acids. Germline V CDR1 and CDR2: LNHDA, SQIVND (reference sequence). Trimming cost V 10 bases and J 4 bases; bases outside gene matches: 9. For the CDR3, the DNA is TGTGCCACCTCGACTAGCTTGGGAGAGACCCAGTACTTC. Translated: CATSTSLGETQYF.

This clonotype was seen at least ten times. This chain's CDR3 is CASRPTAEVPANYGYTF. The CDR3 nucleotides read TGTGCCAGCAGACCTACCGCTGAGGTCCCAGCTAACTATGGCTACACCTTC. The chain recombines TRBV28 with TRBJ1-2, with D hard to call. Trimming shortened V by 6 bases and J by 0 bases, and 20 bases separated the two germline ends. Germline V gives CDR1 MDHEN, CDR2 SYDVKM. This CDR3 region has 17 residues.